This T cell receptor beta chain emerged from a study of T cells after yellow fever vaccination. Findings of the study overall: The secondary response showed a weaker magnitude and a faster peak, day 5 versus 15. Clones from primary vaccination mostly reappeared after the booster (roughly 95% CD4, around 90% CD8).

The germline V gene encodes CDR1 SQVTM and CDR2 ANQGSEA. This CDR3 has 14 residues. V was cut by 4 bases and J by 4 bases, with 11 bases left in between. As TCR cDNA was made by 5'RACE template switching, a universal primer site and UMIs were added. TCRdb used MiXCR to reprocess the 5' RACE reads, holding one entry per CDR3 protein. The table lists 25,000 to 30,000 distinct CDR3 sequences, over 4.5% of them singletons. This clonotype has at least ten counts. Its specificity is not known. This receptor was obtained from a man aged 30 to 45 who received the YFV17D yellow fever vaccine. J is TRBJ2-6 and V is TRBV29-1; D might be TRBD2 (5 bases). The source material was CD8+ T cells sorted from PBMCs, sampled 10 days after the yellow fever booster vaccination. The CDR3 loop reads CSVVLVDGANVLTF. For the CDR3, the DNA is TGCAGCGTTGTACTAGTCGACGGGGCCAACGTCCTGACTTTC.